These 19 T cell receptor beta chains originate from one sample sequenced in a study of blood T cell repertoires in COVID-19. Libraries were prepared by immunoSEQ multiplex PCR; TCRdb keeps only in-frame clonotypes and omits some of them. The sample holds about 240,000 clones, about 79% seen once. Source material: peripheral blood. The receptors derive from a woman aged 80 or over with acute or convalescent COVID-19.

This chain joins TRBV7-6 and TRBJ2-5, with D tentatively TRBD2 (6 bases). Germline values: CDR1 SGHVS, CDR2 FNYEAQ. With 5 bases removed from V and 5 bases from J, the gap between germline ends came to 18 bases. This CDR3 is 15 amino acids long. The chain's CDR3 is CASSKMTTAGETQYF. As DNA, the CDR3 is TGTGCCAGCAGCAAAATGACCACTGCGGGGGAGACCCAGTACTTC.

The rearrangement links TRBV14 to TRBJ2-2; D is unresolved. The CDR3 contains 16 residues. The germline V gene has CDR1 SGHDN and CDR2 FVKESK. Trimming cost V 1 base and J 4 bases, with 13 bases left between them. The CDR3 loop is CASSQVRLPGTGELFF. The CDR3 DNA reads TGTGCCAGCAGCCAAGTACGACTCCCTGGCACCGGGGAGCTGTTTTTT.

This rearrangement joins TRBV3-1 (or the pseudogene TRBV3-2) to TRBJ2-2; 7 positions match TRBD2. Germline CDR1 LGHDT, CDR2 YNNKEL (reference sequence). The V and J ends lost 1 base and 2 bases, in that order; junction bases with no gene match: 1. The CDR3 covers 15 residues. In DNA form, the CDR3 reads TGTGCCAGCAGCCAAGGCGGGGGAAACACCGGGGAGCTGTTTTTT. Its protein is CASSQGGGNTGELFF.

In nucleotides, the CDR3 is TGTGCCTGGAGTGCCCTAATCCCAGGTGAGCAGTACTTC. Residues: CAWSALIPGEQYF. The V call is TRBV30, the J call TRBJ2-7; D gene unclear. This CDR3 has 13 amino acids. Trimming removed 1 base at V and 7 bases at J, with 14 bases between. CDR1 and CDR2 (germline): GTSNPN, SVGIG (reference sequence).

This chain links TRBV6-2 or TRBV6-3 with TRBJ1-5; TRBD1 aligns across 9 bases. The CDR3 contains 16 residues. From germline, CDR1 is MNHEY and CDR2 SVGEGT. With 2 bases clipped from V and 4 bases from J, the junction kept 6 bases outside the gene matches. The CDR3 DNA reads TGTGCCAGCAGTTACCCGTCGACAGGGGGGAATCAGCCCCAGCATTTT. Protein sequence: CASSYPSTGGNQPQHF.

CDR3 region: CASSDSTGATEAFF. CDR3 DNA: TGTGCCAGTAGTGATTCGACAGGGGCGACTGAAGCTTTCTTT. The V gene is TRBV19, the J gene TRBJ1-1, with 8 bases lining up with TRBD1. The junction had 7 bases not matched to a gene; V was cut back by 5 bases and J by 5 bases. The CDR3 contains 14 residues. CDR1 LNHDA and CDR2 SQIVND come from the germline V gene (reference sequence).

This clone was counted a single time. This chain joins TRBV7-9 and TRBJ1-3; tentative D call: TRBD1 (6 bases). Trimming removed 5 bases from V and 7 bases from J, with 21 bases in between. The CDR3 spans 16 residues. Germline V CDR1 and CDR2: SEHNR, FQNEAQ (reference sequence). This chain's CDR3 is CASSLPGQRTGNTIYF. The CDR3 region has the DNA TGTGCCAGCAGCCTACCGGGACAAAGAACGGGGAACACCATATATTTT.

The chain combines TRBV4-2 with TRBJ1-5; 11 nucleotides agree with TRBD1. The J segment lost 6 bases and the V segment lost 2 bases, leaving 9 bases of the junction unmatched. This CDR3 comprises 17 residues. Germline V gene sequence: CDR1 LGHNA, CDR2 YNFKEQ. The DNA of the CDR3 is TGTGCCAGCAGCCAAACGCCACCCGGGACAGGGGGTCAGCCCCAGCATTTT. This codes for CASSQTPPGTGGQPQHF.

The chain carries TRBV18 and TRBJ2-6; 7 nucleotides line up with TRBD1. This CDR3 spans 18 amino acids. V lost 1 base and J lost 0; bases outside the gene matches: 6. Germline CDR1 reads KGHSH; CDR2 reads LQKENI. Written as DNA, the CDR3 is TGTGCCAGCTCACCACTAGGACAGGATAACTCTGGGGCCAACGTCCTGACTTTC. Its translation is CASSPLGQDNSGANVLTF.

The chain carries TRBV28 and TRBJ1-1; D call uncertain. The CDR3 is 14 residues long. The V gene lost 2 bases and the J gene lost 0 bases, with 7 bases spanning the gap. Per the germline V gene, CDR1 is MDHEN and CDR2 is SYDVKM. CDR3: CASSLPQMNTEAFF. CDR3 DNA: TGTGCCAGCAGTTTACCACAGATGAACACTGAAGCTTTCTTT.

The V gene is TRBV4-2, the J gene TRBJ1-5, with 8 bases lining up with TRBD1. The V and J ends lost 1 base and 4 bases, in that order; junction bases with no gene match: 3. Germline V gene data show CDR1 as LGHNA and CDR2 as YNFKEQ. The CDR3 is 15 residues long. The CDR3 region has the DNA TGTGCCAGCAGCCAAGTGGACAGGGCAAATCAGCCCCAGCATTTT. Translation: CASSQVDRANQPQHF.

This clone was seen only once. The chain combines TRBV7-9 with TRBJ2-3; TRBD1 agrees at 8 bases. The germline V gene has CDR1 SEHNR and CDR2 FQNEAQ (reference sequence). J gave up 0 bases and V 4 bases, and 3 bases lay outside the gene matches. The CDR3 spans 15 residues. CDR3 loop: CASSSTGGSTDTQYF. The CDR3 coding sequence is TGTGCCAGCAGCTCCACAGGGGGGAGCACAGATACGCAGTATTTT.

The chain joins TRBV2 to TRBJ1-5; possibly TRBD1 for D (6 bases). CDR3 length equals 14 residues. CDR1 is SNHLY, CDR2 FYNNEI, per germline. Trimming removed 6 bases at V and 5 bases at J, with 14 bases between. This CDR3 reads CASSVRGGYQPQHF. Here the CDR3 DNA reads TGTGCCAGCAGCGTGAGGGGGGGCTATCAGCCCCAGCATTTT. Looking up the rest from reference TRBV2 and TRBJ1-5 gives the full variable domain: EPEVTQTPSHQVTQMGQEVILRCVPISNHLYFYWYRQILGQKVEFLVSFYNNEISEKSEIFDDQFSVERPDGSNFTLKIRSTKLEDSAMYFCASSVRGGYQPQHFGDGTRLSIL.

The CDR3, as DNA: TGCGCCAGCAGTGAGTCGGGGCGGGGGGACGAGCAGTACTTC. Amino acids: CASSESGRGDEQYF. J is TRBJ2-7 and V is TRBV10-1; 8 bases line up with TRBD2. The CDR3 length is 14 residues. V lost 0 bases to trimming and J lost 5 bases; unmatched junction nucleotides: 3. Germline CDR1 and CDR2: WNHNN and SYGVQD (reference sequence).

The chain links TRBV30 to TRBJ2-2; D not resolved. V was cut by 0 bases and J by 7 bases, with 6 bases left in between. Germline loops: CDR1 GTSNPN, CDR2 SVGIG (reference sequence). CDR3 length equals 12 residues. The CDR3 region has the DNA TGTGCCTGGAGTGTACTCGTCGGGGAGCTGTTTTTT. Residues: CAWSVLVGELFF.

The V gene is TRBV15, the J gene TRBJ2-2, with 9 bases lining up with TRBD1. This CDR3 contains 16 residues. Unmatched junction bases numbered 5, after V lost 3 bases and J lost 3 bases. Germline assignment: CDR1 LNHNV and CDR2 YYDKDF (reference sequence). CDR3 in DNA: TGTGCCACCAGCAGCACCGGGACAGGGCACACCGGGGAGCTGTTTTTT. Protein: CATSSTGTGHTGELFF.

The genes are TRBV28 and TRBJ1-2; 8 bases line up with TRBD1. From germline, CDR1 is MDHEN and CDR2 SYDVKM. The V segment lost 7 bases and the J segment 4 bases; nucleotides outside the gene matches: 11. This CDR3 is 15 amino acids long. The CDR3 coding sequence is TGTGCCAGCAACCCCGGGACAGGTCATGGCTATGGCTACACCTTC. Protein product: CASNPGTGHGYGYTF.

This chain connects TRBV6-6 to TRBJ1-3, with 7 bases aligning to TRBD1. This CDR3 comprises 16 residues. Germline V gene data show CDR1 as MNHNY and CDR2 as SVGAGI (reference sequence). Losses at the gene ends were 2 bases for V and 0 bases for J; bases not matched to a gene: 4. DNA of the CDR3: TGTGCCAGCAGTTACCCGGGACAGATCTCTGGAAACACCATATATTTT. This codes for CASSYPGQISGNTIYF.

The CDR3 DNA is TGTGCCAGCAGCAACAGGGTAAGTCAGCCCCAGCATTTT. Protein product: CASSNRVSQPQHF. The gene calls are TRBV6-2 or TRBV6-3 and TRBJ1-5, with D perhaps TRBD1 (6 bases). V was clipped by 6 bases and J by 6 bases, with 12 bases between them. The V gene's germline CDR1 is MNHEY and CDR2 SVGEGT. The CDR3 contains 13 residues.